Listed below are T cell receptor beta chains from one sample, sequenced in a study of blood T cell repertoires in COVID-19. Profiled with immunoSEQ multiplex PCR; TCRdb holds only in-frame clones, not every one. The sample includes around 300,000 clones, 90% of them seen just once. Sequencing was carried out using PBMCs or T cells enriched from blood (not recorded which). The receptors shown here come from a woman under 30 with acute COVID-19. CDR3s leave out the opening cysteine and the closing phenylalanine or tryptophan. A D gene is named only where the DNA matches it firmly. The size field is filled for only some rows; it gives once, few, many or a size class.

clone_size: NA; j_call: TRBJ2-7; v_call: TRBV9; d_call: TRBD1; cdr3_aa: ASSVGGTANEQY
clone_size: NA; j_call: TRBJ1-1; v_call: TRBV9; d_call: NA; cdr3_aa: ASSGTANTEAF
clone_size: once; j_call: TRBJ2-7; v_call: TRBV27; d_call: TRBD2; cdr3_aa: ASSSAGTSGAYEQY
clone_size: once; j_call: TRBJ1-5; v_call: TRBV19; d_call: NA; cdr3_aa: ASSEQGEAQH
clone_size: NA; j_call: TRBJ1-2; v_call: TRBV7-2; d_call: NA; cdr3_aa: ASRVEYYGYT
clone_size: NA; j_call: TRBJ2-1; v_call: TRBV9; d_call: TRBD2; cdr3_aa: ASSVEAGGNEQF
clone_size: NA; j_call: TRBJ2-5; v_call: TRBV24-1; d_call: TRBD1; cdr3_aa: ATTPDRGETQY
clone_size: NA; j_call: TRBJ1-1; v_call: TRBV6-2/TRBV6-3; d_call: NA; cdr3_aa: ASSSYTEAF
clone_size: NA; j_call: TRBJ2-2; v_call: TRBV18; d_call: NA; cdr3_aa: ASSLYTGELF
clone_size: once; j_call: TRBJ2-1; v_call: TRBV24-1; d_call: TRBD1; cdr3_aa: ATSDFGDRAHEQF
clone_size: NA; j_call: TRBJ2-5; v_call: TRBV27; d_call: TRBD2; cdr3_aa: ASSVREGLGTQY
clone_size: NA; j_call: TRBJ1-1; v_call: TRBV28; d_call: NA; cdr3_aa: ASSRGRGLNTEAF
clone_size: NA; j_call: TRBJ2-5; v_call: TRBV5-1; d_call: NA; cdr3_aa: ASSLSQTETQY
clone_size: NA; j_call: TRBJ2-7; v_call: TRBV5-1; d_call: TRBD2; cdr3_aa: ASSLRAGGTYEQY
clone_size: NA; j_call: TRBJ2-3; v_call: TRBV11-2; d_call: TRBD1; cdr3_aa: ASSFRRQGARSGTDTQY
clone_size: NA; j_call: TRBJ1-1; v_call: TRBV28; d_call: NA; cdr3_aa: ASQGNTEAF
clone_size: NA; j_call: TRBJ1-1; v_call: TRBV7-2; d_call: NA; cdr3_aa: ASSDATGLGTEAF
clone_size: NA; j_call: TRBJ2-3; v_call: TRBV30; d_call: NA; cdr3_aa: AWSVGDTQY
clone_size: NA; j_call: TRBJ1-2; v_call: TRBV9; d_call: TRBD1; cdr3_aa: ASSVGTTGGQDGYT
clone_size: NA; j_call: TRBJ2-1; v_call: TRBV27; d_call: TRBD2; cdr3_aa: ASSPFPAGDTSNEQF
clone_size: NA; j_call: TRBJ1-4; v_call: TRBV30; d_call: TRBD1; cdr3_aa: AWSVYQGAYEKLF
clone_size: few; j_call: TRBJ1-2; v_call: TRBV11-2; d_call: NA; cdr3_aa: ASSLGGAAGYT
clone_size: NA; j_call: TRBJ2-7; v_call: TRBV11-2; d_call: NA; cdr3_aa: ASSLEDSPSYEQY
clone_size: NA; j_call: TRBJ1-1; v_call: TRBV7-9; d_call: TRBD1; cdr3_aa: ASSPRTGLNTEAF
clone_size: NA; j_call: TRBJ2-7; v_call: TRBV5-5; d_call: NA; cdr3_aa: ASSWTDEQY
clone_size: once; j_call: TRBJ2-5; v_call: TRBV11-3; d_call: NA; cdr3_aa: ASSLIRGEVAQY
clone_size: NA; j_call: TRBJ2-3; v_call: TRBV27; d_call: TRBD1; cdr3_aa: ASNIGTGGTDTQY
clone_size: NA; j_call: TRBJ2-1; v_call: TRBV18; d_call: NA; cdr3_aa: ASSPLRGNEQF
clone_size: NA; j_call: TRBJ2-6; v_call: TRBV29-1; d_call: NA; cdr3_aa: SAQARDSGANVLT
clone_size: NA; j_call: TRBJ1-1; v_call: TRBV28; d_call: TRBD1; cdr3_aa: ASSFPGGAETEAF
clone_size: NA; j_call: TRBJ1-4; v_call: TRBV5-1; d_call: TRBD1; cdr3_aa: ASSPPQGGGGEKLF
clone_size: NA; j_call: TRBJ2-2; v_call: TRBV27; d_call: TRBD2; cdr3_aa: ASSPSGRGGELF
clone_size: once; j_call: TRBJ1-6; v_call: TRBV7-2; d_call: NA; cdr3_aa: ASSPRNSPLH
clone_size: NA; j_call: TRBJ1-4; v_call: TRBV4-1; d_call: TRBD1; cdr3_aa: ASSLGQGTTINEKLF
clone_size: NA; j_call: TRBJ1-2; v_call: TRBV20-1; d_call: NA; cdr3_aa: SVKRYYGYT
clone_size: NA; j_call: TRBJ2-1; v_call: TRBV2; d_call: TRBD2; cdr3_aa: ASLGTSGTLEQF
clone_size: NA; j_call: TRBJ2-1; v_call: TRBV9; d_call: NA; cdr3_aa: ASSPASAWSSYNEQF
clone_size: NA; j_call: TRBJ2-1; v_call: TRBV28; d_call: TRBD2; cdr3_aa: ASSLAGGPGNEQF
clone_size: NA; j_call: TRBJ2-7; v_call: TRBV27; d_call: TRBD2; cdr3_aa: ASSLSGRSLQY
clone_size: NA; j_call: TRBJ1-2; v_call: TRBV28; d_call: NA; cdr3_aa: ASSLAQPPNYGYT
clone_size: NA; j_call: TRBJ2-7; v_call: TRBV11-2; d_call: NA; cdr3_aa: ASSLELVNYEQY
clone_size: NA; j_call: TRBJ2-1; v_call: TRBV21-1; d_call: NA; cdr3_aa: ASSKRALLAGGWYEQF
clone_size: NA; j_call: TRBJ1-6; v_call: TRBV30; d_call: NA; cdr3_aa: AWSPGSSYNSPLH
clone_size: NA; j_call: TRBJ1-3; v_call: TRBV5-1; d_call: NA; cdr3_aa: ASSLTGSGNTIY